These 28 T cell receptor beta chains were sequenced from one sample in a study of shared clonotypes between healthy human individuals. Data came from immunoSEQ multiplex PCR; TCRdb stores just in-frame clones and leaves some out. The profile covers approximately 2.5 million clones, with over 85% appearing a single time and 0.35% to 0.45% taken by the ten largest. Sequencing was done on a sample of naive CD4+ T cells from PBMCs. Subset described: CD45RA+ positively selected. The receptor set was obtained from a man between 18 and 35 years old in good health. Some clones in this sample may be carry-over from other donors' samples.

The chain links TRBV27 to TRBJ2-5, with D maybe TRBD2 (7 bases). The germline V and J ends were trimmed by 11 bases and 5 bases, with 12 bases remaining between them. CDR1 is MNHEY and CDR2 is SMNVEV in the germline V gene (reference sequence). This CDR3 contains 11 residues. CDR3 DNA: TGTGCCCGGGGGGCTAGGGAGACCCAGTACTTC. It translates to CARGARETQYF.

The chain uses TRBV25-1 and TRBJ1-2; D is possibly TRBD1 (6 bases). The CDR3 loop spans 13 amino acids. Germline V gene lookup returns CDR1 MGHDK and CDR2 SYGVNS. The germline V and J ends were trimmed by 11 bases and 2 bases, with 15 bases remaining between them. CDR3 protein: CAATAGENYGYTF. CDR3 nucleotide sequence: TGTGCCGCAACTGCAGGGGAAAACTATGGCTACACCTTC.

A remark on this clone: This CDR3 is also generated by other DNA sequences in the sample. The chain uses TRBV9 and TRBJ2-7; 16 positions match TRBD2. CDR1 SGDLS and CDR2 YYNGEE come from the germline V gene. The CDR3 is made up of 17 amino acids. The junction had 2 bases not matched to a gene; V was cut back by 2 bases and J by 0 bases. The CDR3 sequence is CASSVGTSGRASYEQYF. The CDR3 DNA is TGTGCCAGCAGCGTCGGGACTAGCGGGAGGGCCTCCTACGAGCAGTACTTC.

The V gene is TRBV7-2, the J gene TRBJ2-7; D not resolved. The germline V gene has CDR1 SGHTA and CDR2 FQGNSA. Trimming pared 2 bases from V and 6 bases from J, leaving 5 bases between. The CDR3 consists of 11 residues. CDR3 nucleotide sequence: TGTGCCAGCAGCTTACAGTCCGAGCAGTACTTC. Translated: CASSLQSEQYF.

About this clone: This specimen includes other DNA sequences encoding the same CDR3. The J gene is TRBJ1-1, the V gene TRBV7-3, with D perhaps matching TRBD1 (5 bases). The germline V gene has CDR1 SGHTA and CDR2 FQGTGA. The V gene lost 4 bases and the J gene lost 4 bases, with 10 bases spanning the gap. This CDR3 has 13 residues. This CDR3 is CASSSGRGTEAFF. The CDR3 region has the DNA TGTGCCAGCAGCTCAGGGAGGGGCACTGAAGCTTTCTTT. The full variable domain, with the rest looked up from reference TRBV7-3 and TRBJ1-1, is GAGVSQTPSNKVTEKGKYVELRCDPISGHTALYWYRQSLGQGPEFLIYFQGTGAADDSGLPNDRFFAVRPEGSVSTLKIQRTERGDSAVYLCASSSGRGTEAFFGQGTRLTVV.

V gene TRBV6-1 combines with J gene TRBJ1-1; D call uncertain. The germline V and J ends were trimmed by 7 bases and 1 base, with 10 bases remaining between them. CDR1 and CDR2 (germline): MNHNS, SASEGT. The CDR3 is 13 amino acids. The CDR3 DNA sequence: TGTGCCAGCAAGCCAAACTCGAACACTGAAGCTTTCTTT. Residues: CASKPNSNTEAFF.

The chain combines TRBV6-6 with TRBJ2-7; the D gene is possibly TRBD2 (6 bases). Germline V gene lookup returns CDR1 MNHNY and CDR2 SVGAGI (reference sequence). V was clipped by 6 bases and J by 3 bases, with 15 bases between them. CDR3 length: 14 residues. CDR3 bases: TGTGCCAGCAGATTTGGCGGGACCTTCTACGAGCAGTACTTC. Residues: CASRFGGTFYEQYF.

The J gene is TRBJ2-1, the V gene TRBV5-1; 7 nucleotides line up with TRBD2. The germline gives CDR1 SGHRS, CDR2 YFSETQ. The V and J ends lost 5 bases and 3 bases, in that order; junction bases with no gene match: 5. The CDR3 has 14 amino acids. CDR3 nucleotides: TGCGCCAGCAGGCCCCGCGGGAGCTACAATGAGCAGTTCTTC. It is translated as CASRPRGSYNEQFF.

The CDR3 spells CASRSLGAGSNQPQHF. CDR3 sequence (DNA): TGTGCCAGCAGATCCCTAGGGGCAGGGAGCAATCAGCCCCAGCATTTT. The chain carries TRBV28 and TRBJ1-5; tentative D call: TRBD1 (5 bases). V shed 6 bases and J shed 1 base, with 16 bases lying between them. Germline CDR1 MDHEN, CDR2 SYDVKM. The CDR3 has 16 amino acids.

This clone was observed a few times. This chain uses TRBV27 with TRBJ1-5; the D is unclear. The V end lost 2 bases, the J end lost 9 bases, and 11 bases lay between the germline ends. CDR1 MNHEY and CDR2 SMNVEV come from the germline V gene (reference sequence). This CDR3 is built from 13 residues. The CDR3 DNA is TGTGCCAGCAGTTTAGCCTCGTGGGGGCCCCAGCATTTT. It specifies CASSLASWGPQHF.

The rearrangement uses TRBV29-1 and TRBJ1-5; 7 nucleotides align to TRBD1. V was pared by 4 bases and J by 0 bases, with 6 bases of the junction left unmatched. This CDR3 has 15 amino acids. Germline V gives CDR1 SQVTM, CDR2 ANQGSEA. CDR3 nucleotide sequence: TGCAGCGTTGGGGGGACAGTTGATAGCAATCAGCCCCAGCATTTT. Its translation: CSVGGTVDSNQPQHF.

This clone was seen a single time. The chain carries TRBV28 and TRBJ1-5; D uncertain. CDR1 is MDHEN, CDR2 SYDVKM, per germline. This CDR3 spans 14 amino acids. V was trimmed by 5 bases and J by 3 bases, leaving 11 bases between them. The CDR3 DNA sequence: TGTGCCAGCAGTCCACGGACCTTCAATCAGCCCCAGCATTTT. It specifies CASSPRTFNQPQHF.

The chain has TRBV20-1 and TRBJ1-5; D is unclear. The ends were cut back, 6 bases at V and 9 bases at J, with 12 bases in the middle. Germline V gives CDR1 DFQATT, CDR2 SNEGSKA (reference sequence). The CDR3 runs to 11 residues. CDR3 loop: CSASQAGPQHF. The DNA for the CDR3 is TGCAGTGCCTCCCAGGCGGGGCCCCAGCATTTT.

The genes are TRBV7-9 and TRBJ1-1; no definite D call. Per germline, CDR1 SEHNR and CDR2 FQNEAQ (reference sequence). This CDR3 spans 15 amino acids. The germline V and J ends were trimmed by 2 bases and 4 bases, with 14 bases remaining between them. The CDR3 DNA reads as TGTGCCAGCAGCTTATACCCAGAGGGTGGCACTGAAGCTTTCTTT. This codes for CASSLYPEGGTEAFF.

The CDR3 nucleotides are TGTGCCAGCAGTCGATTGGGGACGGCTAATTATCAGCCCCAGCATTTT. It is translated as CASSRLGTANYQPQHF. The V and J genes are TRBV28 and TRBJ1-5, with a possible D match to TRBD1 (5 bases). Germline CDR1 and CDR2: MDHEN and SYDVKM. The germline V and J ends were trimmed by 5 bases and 5 bases, with 19 bases remaining between them. The CDR3 has 16 residues. The full variable domain, in which reference TRBV28 and TRBJ1-5 provide the parts outside the CDR3, is DVKVTQSSRYLVKRTGEKVFLECVQDMDHENMFWYRQDPGLGLRLIYFSYDVKMKEKGDIPEGYSVSREKKERFSLILESASTNQTSMYLCASSRLGTANYQPQHFGDGTRLSIL.

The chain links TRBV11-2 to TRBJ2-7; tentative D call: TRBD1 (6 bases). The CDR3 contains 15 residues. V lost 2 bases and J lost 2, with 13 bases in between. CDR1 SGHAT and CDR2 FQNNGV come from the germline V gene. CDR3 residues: CASSLFPGAAYEQYF. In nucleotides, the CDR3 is TGTGCCAGCAGCTTATTTCCAGGGGCCGCCTACGAGCAGTACTTC.

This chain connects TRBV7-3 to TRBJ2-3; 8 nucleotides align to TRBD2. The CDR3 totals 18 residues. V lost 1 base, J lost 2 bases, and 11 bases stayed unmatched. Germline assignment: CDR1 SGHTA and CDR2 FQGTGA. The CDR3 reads CASSLMTRGGPYTDTQYF. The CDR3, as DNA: TGTGCCAGCAGCTTAATGACGCGCGGGGGGCCTTACACAGATACGCAGTATTTT.

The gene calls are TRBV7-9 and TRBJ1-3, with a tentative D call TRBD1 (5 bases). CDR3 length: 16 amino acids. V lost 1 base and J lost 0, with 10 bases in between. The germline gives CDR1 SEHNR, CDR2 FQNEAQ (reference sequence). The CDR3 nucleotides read TGTGCCAGCAGCTTAGACCACAGGACCTCTGGAAACACCATATATTTT. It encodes CASSLDHRTSGNTIYF.

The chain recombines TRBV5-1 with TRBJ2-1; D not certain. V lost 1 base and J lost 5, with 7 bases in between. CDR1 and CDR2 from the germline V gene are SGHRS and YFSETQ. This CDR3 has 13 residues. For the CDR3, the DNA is TGCGCCAGCAGCTTGCCTTCCAACAATGAGCAGTTCTTC. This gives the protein CASSLPSNNEQFF.

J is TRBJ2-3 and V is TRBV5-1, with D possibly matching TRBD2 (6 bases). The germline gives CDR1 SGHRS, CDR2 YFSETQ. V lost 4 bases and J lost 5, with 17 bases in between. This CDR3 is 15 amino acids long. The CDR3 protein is CASSTSGGPGDTQYF. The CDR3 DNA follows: TGCGCCAGCAGCACGAGTGGAGGGCCGGGAGATACGCAGTATTTT. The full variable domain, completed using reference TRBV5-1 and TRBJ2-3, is KAGVTQTPRYLIKTRGQQVTLSCSPISGHRSVSWYQQTPGQGLQFLFEYFSETQRNKGNFPGRFSGRQFSNSRSEMNVSTLELGDSALYLCASSTSGGPGDTQYFGPGTRLTVL.

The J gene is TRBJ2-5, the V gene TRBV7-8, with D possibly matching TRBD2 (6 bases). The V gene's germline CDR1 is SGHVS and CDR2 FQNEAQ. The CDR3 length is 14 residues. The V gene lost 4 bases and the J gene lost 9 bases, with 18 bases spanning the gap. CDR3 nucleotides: TGTGCCAGCAGCTCATCGCGGGGCAGCGAGTCCCAGTACTTC. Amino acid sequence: CASSSSRGSESQYF. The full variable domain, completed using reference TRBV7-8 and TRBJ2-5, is GAGVSQSPRYKVAKRGQDVALRCDPISGHVSLFWYQQALGQGPEFLTYFQNEAQLDKSGLPSDRFFAERPEGSVSTLKIQRTQQEDSAVYLCASSSSRGSESQYFGPGTRLLVL.

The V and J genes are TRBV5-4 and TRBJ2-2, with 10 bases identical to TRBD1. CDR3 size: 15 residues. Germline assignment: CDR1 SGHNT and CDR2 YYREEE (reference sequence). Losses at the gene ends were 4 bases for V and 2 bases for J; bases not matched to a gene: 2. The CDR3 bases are TGTGCCAGCAGCCAGACAGGGGGCAACACCGGGGAGCTGTTTTTT. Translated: CASSQTGGNTGELFF.

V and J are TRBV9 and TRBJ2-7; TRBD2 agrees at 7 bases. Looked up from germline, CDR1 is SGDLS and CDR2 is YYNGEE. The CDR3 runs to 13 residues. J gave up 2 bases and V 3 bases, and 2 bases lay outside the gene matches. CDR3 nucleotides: TGTGCCAGCAGCGGCCGGGGGGCCTACGAGCAGTACTTC. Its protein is CASSGRGAYEQYF.

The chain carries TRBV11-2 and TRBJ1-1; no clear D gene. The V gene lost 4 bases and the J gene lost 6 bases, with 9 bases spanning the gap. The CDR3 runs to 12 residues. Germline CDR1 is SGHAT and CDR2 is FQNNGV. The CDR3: CASSSPEAEAFF. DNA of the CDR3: TGTGCCAGCAGCTCCCCCGAAGCTGAAGCTTTCTTT.

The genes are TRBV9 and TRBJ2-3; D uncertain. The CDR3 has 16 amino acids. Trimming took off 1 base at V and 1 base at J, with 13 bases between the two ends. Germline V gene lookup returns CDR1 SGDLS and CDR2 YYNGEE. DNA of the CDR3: TGTGCCAGCAGCGTAATGGGAATCGCGGGCACAGATACGCAGTATTTT. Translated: CASSVMGIAGTDTQYF.

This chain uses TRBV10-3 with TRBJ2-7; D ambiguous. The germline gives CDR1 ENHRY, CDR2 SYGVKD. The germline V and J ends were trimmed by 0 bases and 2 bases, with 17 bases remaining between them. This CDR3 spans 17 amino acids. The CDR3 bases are TGTGCCATCAGTGAGTCGACCCCTCTAGGTCCTCCCTACGAGCAGTACTTC. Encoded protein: CAISESTPLGPPYEQYF.

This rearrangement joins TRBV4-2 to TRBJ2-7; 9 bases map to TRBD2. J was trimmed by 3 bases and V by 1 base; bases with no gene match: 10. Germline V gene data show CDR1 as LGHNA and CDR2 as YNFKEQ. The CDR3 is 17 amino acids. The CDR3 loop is CASSQGGGAGGSYEQYF. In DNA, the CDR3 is TGTGCCAGCAGCCAAGGGGGGGGAGCGGGAGGAAGCTACGAGCAGTACTTC.

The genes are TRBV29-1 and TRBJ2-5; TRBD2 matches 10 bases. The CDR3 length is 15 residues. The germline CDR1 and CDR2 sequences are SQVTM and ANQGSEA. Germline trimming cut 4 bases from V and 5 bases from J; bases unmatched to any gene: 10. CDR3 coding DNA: TGCAGCGTTGGATCCCTAGCGGGAGTTTATGAGACCCAGTACTTC. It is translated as CSVGSLAGVYETQYF.